This T cell receptor beta chain was observed in a study of blood T cell repertoires in COVID-19. Overall study: Donors in the United States, Italy and Spain gave samples during acute or convalescent COVID-19.

There are a few counts of this clone. Libraries were prepared by immunoSEQ multiplex PCR; TCRdb keeps only in-frame clonotypes and omits some of them. The sample has about 270,000 clones, 91% seen once; the top ten hold 2.5% to 3%. Trimming cost V 4 bases and J 2 bases; bases outside gene matches: 13. The CDR3 consists of 17 residues. This TCR came from a man aged 35-49 years who had been exposed to COVID-19. The sample consisted of PBMCs or T cells enriched from blood (not recorded which). The V and J genes are TRBV5-3 and TRBJ2-3, with 7 bases fitting TRBD2. TRBV5-3 is classed as an ORF, of uncertain function. CDR3 nucleotides: TGTGCCAGAAGCCGGACACGGGCGGGAGCTGTCACAGATACGCAGTATTTT. Translated: CARSRTRAGAVTDTQYF.